Listed below are T cell receptor beta chains from one sample, sequenced in a study of blood T cell repertoires in COVID-19. Repertoires were generated with immunoSEQ multiplex PCR, while TCRdb's copy carries only in-frame clones and drops some. The sample has hundreds of thousands of clones; around 86% are singletons. Sequencing input: peripheral blood. All receptors derive from a woman in her sixties with active or convalescent COVID-19. The CDR3 runs from the conserved cysteine through the conserved F or W. A D gene is named only where the DNA matches it firmly. Rows give clone size only sometimes, using once, few, many, or a class for an expanded clone.

TRBD1,many,TRBV15,TRBJ1-4,CATSREGQGAGKLFF,TGTGCCACCAGCAGAGAGGGACAGGGGGCAGGAAAACTGTTTTTT
TRBD2,.,TRBV28,TRBJ2-1,CASTSGGYNEQFF,TGTGCCAGCACCTCGGGGGGATACAATGAGCAGTTCTTC
TRBD1,.,TRBV10-3,TRBJ1-2,CAIRTPQGGRGYTF,TGTGCCATCAGGACGCCTCAGGGGGGCCGCGGCTACACCTTC
.,.,TRBV5-5,TRBJ1-1,CASSHRHMNTEAFF,TGTGCCAGCAGCCACAGACATATGAACACTGAAGCTTTCTTT
.,few,TRBV5-8,TRBJ2-1,CASSGAGGPYNEQFF,TGTGCCAGCAGCGGGGCCGGGGGTCCCTACAATGAGCAGTTCTTC
TRBD1,.,TRBV27,TRBJ1-1,CASSFRAGTGFTEAFF,TGTGCCAGCAGTTTTAGGGCCGGGACAGGGTTCACTGAAGCTTTCTTT
TRBD1,.,TRBV7-9,TRBJ2-7,CASSFPRTGGSGEQYF,TGTGCCAGCAGCTTCCCCCGGACAGGGGGCTCGGGCGAGCAGTACTTC
.,.,TRBV12-3/TRBV12-4,TRBJ1-2,CASRGTHYGYTF,TGTGCCAGCAGGGGGACTCACTATGGCTACACCTTC
.,once,TRBV10-1,TRBJ2-5,CASSPGMEETQYF,TGCGCCAGCAGTCCAGGGATGGAAGAGACCCAGTACTTC
TRBD2,.,TRBV7-8,TRBJ2-3,CASSSGLVADTQYF,TGTGCCAGCAGCTCCGGACTAGTCGCAGATACGCAGTATTTT
.,.,TRBV10-1,TRBJ2-3,CASSEVAATDTQYF,TGCGCCAGCAGTGAAGTAGCGGCCACAGATACGCAGTATTTT